This T cell receptor beta chain was profiled in a study of patients and donors after allogeneic stem cell transplantation. TCRdb recomputed calls from the RT-PCR reads with MiXCR, one row per CDR3 protein. Among roughly 40,000 distinct CDR3 sequences listed, under 40% were seen once. This clonotype was recorded a few times. This receptor was identified in a human donor who was either an allogeneic HSCT recipient or a stem cell or donor lymphocyte infusion donor (not recorded which). It is not recorded whose cells these are; they may come from a transplant donor. Sequencing used blood, either unsorted or a sorted T cell fraction (not recorded which).

This CDR3 reads CSARGPSNQPQHF. CDR3 nucleotide sequence: TGCAGTGCTAGAGGCCCCAGCAATCAGCCCCAGCATTTT. The chain links TRBV20-1 to TRBJ1-5; D remains unclear. The CDR3 loop spans 13 amino acids. The V and J ends lost 1 base and 1 base respectively, with 5 bases between them. The germline V gene encodes CDR1 DFQATT and CDR2 SNEGSKA (reference sequence).